Presented here are 4 T cell receptor beta chains from one specimen sequenced in a study of control samples from healthy donors and cancer patients. Libraries were prepared by immunoSEQ multiplex PCR; TCRdb keeps only in-frame clonotypes and omits some of them. The sample holds 80,000 to 100,000 clones, approximately 92% seen once. Sequenced: blood. Receptors were obtained from a human donor in good health. The donor label of this sample is uncertain.

The V gene is TRBV2, the J gene TRBJ2-7; D is ambiguous. V was clipped by 0 bases and J by 3 bases, with 12 bases between them. Germline assignment: CDR1 SNHLY and CDR2 FYNNEI. The CDR3 covers 15 residues. The CDR3 nucleotides read TGTGCCAGCAGTGAAGCGCTTGGTACCTACTACGAGCAGTACTTC. It specifies CASSEALGTYYEQYF.

The chain employs TRBV4-1 and TRBJ2-6, with TRBD1 as a possible D gene (5 bases). CDR1 is MGHRA and CDR2 is YSYEKL in the germline V gene. This CDR3 contains 18 residues. Trimming shortened V by 0 bases and J by 2 bases, and 14 bases separated the two germline ends. CDR3 coding DNA: TGCGCCAGCAGCCAAGATTCAGGGTTGACTCCTGGGGCCAACGTCCTGACTTTC. It translates to CASSQDSGLTPGANVLTF.

The chain carries TRBV6-2 or TRBV6-3 and TRBJ1-1; unclear D gene. This CDR3 comprises 12 residues. Germline assignment: CDR1 MNHEY and CDR2 SVGEGT. V lost 3 bases, J lost 6 bases, and 8 bases lay in between. CDR3 DNA: TGTGCCAGCAGTTATATTGGGGCTGAAGCTTTCTTT. Its translation is CASSYIGAEAFF.

J is TRBJ2-2 and V is TRBV6-2 or TRBV6-3; D may be TRBD1 (5 bases). The germline V gene has CDR1 MNHEY and CDR2 SVGEGT. This CDR3 has 15 residues. V shed 6 bases and J shed 4 bases, with 15 bases lying between them. In nucleotides, the CDR3 is TGTGCCAGCAGCCTTCCCGAAGACAGCACCGGGGAGCTGTTTTTT. This codes for CASSLPEDSTGELFF.